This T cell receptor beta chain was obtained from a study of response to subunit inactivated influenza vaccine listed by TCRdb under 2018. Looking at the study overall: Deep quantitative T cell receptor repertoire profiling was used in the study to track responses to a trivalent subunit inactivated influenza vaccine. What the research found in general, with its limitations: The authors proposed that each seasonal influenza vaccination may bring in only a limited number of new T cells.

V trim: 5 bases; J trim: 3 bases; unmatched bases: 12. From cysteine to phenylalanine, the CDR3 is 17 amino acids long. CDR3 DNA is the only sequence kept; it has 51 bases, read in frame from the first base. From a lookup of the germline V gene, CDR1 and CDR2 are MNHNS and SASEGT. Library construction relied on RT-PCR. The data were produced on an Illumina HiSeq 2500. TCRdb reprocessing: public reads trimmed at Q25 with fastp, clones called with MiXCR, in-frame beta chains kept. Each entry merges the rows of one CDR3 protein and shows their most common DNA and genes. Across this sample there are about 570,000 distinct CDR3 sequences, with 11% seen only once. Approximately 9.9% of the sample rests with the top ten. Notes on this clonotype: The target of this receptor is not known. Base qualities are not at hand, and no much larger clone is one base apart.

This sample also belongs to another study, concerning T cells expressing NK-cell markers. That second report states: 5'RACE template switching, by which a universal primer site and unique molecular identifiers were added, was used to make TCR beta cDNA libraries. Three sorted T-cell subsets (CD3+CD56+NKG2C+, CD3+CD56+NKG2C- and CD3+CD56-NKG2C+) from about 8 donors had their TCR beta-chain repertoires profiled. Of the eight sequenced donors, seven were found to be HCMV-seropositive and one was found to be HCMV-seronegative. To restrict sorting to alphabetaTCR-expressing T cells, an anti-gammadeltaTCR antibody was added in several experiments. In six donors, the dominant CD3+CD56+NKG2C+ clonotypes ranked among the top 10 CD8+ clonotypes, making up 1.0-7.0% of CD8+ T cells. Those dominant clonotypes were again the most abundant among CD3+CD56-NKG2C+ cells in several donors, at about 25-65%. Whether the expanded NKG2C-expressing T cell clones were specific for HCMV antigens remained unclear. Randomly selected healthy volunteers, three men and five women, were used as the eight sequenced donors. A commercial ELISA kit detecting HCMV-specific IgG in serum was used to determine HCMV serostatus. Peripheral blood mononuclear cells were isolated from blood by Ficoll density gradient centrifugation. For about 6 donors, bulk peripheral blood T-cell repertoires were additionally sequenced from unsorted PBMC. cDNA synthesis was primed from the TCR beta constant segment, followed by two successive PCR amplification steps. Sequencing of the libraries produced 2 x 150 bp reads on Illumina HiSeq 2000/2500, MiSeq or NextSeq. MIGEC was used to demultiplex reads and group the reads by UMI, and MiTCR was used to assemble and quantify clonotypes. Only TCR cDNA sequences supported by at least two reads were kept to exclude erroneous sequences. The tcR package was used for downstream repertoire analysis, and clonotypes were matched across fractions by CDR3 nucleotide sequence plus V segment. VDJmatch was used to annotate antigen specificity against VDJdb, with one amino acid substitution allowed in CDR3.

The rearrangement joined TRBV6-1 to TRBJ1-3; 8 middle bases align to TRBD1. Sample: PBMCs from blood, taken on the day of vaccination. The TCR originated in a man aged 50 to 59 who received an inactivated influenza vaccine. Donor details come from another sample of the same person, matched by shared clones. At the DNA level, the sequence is TGTGCCAGCAGTCCGCTAGGGCAGGGGGCCTTTGGAAACACCATATATTTT. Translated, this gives CASSPLGQGAFGNTIYF.